This TCR beta chain was identified during a study of blood T cell repertoires in COVID-19. On the study more broadly: COVID-19 samples from acute and convalescent phases originated in the United States, Italy and Spain.

Trimming pared 0 bases from V and 2 bases from J, leaving 23 bases between. This CDR3 is 20 amino acids long. The V gene's germline CDR1 is SGHDN and CDR2 FVKESK. Authors' processing steps: Counts of nucleated cells, estimated from reference gene primer amplification, were obtained. Clones were read by immunoSEQ multiplex PCR, and TCRdb kept only the in-frame ones, dropping some. The V and J calls and the clone size are those of that table, but D and trimming were determined from the DNA. Here the sample spans about 50,000 clones, around 88% being singletons. The chain links TRBV14 to TRBJ2-4, with D possibly TRBD1 on 6 matching bases. The receptor's source is a woman aged 60-75 years with acute or convalescent COVID-19. Sequenced input: peripheral blood. CDR3 DNA: TGTGCCAGCAGCCAAGACATGAGGGGGAAACGATCCCTACCCAAAAACATTCAGTACTTC. Protein product: CASSQDMRGKRSLPKNIQYF. The full variable domain, its missing parts supplied by reference TRBV14 and TRBJ2-4, is EAGVTQFPSHSVIEKGQTVTLRCDPISGHDNLYWYRRVMGKEIKFLLHFVKESKQDESGMPNNRFLAERTGGTYSTLKVQPAELEDSGVYFCASSQDMRGKRSLPKNIQYFGAGTRLSVL.